This TCR beta chain appears in the sequencing data of a study of T cells after posttransplantation cyclophosphamide (TCRdb year 2016). Notes on the research overall: T cell repertoire reconstitution was tracked by TRB sequencing after myeloablative bone marrow transplantation in which posttransplantation cyclophosphamide was used as GVHD prophylaxis. TRB sequencing was performed on blood from all 35 or so PTCy patients with 1-year posttransplant specimens. Samples from 30 to 35 PTCy-treated patients, along with samples from some 15 of their related bone marrow donors, underwent antigen receptor sequencing. In 3 patients, up to about 3 additional blood samples taken between 2 and 5.2 years after transplant also underwent TRB sequencing, as did pretransplant blood from several patients. Because TRA and TRB clonality correlated tightly in roughly 10 samples, the subsequent TCR analyses were limited to TRB only. Public TRB sequences were searched against a database of over 3,000 sequences associated with responses to pathogens, tumor antigens, self-antigens and alloantigens. Beyond this particular receptor, the publication reports: The TRB repertoires of T cells infiltrating skin or the GI tract showed only limited overlap with the TRB repertoires found in blood. Across 45 patients, recipient CMV seropositivity and CMV reactivation were highly associated with TRB clonality; PTCy diversity was similar to CNI/methotrexate controls. Donor-recipient similarity was low at 1-2 months but increased during the first year, and donor CD8+ memory clones often dominated later blood repertoires.

A note on this clone: It lacks a known antigen. Base qualities are not provided; no much larger clone lies one nucleotide away.

In the germline V gene, CDR1 corresponds to SGHRS and CDR2 to YFSETQ. The germline V and J ends show losses of 4 bases and 5 bases respectively, and no gene match explains 10 bases of the junction. From cysteine to phenylalanine, the CDR3 is 16 amino acids long. Left in the record is the CDR3 DNA by itself, 48 bases read in frame from the first base. On the day of marrow donation, related bone marrow donors gave peripheral blood samples. Mononuclear cells from peripheral blood and bone marrow were separated by Ficoll-Hypaque density centrifugation and then cryopreserved. FACS on a FACSAria II was used to sort CD4+ and CD8+ T cells, including the naive and memory subsets. Genomic DNA was used for TRB sequencing, which was performed with the immunoSEQ assay at survey resolution or with the hsTCRB kit. On the study's bioinformatics: The immunoSEQ software handled initial read processing, and the LymphoSeq R package was used for repertoire analyses. Clonality was computed as 1 minus normalized Shannon entropy; Gini coefficient was also calculated for each TRB dataset. To infer phenotypes in unsorted samples, TRB sequences from sorted subsets of the recipient or donor were mapped onto the unsorted samples of the same recipient. The source is immuneACCESS, and TCRdb retained only in-frame sequences with V and J called. Part of the clones is not carried over; for the studies checked, unresolved V genes explain less than half of this, and the remainder is unexplained. V, J and clone size derive from that table, while D and trimming were established from the DNA sequence. Recorded for this sample are about 9,200 clones; approximately 92% of them occurred a single time. The ten largest clones represent 1.6% of the sample.

The sequenced sample consisted of memory CD4+ T cells sorted from PBMCs. The TCR comes from a woman aged 55-75 years in good health, CMV-negative, and a related stem cell transplant donor. The rearrangement joined TRBV5-1 to TRBJ2-2; 8 bases in the middle match TRBD2. The CDR3 region has the sequence CASSSGGHGFTGELFF. The nucleotide sequence reads as follows: TGCGCCAGCAGCAGCGGGGGACACGGCTTTACCGGGGAGCTGTTTTTT.